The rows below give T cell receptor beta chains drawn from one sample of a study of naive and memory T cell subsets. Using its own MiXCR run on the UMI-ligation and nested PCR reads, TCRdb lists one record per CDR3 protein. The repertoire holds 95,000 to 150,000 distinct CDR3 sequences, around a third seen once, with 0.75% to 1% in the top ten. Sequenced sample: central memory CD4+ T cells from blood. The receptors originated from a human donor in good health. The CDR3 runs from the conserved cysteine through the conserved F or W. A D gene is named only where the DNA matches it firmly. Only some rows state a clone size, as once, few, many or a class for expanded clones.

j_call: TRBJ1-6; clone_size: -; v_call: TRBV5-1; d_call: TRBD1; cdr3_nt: TGCGCCAGCAGTAGGACAGGACAATATAATTCACCCCTCCACTTT; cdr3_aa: CASSRTGQYNSPLHF
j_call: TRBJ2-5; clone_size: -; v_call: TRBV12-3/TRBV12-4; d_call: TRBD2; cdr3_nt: TGTGCCAGCAGACCAGCGGGAGGAGAGACCCAGTACTTC; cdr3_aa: CASRPAGGETQYF
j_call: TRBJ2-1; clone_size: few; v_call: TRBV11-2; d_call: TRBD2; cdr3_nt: TGTGCCAGCAGCCGAAATTTCGGGCGGGAGTTATCCTACAATGAGCAGTTCTTC; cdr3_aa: CASSRNFGRELSYNEQFF
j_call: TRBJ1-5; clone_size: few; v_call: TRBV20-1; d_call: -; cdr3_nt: TGCAGTGCCCAGATTGAGGGGAGCAATCAGCCCCAGCATTTT; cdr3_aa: CSAQIEGSNQPQHF
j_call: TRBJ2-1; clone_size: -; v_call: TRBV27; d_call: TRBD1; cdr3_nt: TGTGCCAGCAGCTATAAGACAGGGAGCTACAATGAGCAGTTCTTC; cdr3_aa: CASSYKTGSYNEQFF
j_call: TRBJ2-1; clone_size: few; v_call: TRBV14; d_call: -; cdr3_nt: TGTGCCAGCAGCCAAGATCTGCGGACTCGGGAGCAGTTCTTC; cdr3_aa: CASSQDLRTREQFF
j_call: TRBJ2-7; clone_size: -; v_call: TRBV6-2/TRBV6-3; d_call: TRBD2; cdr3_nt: TGTGCCAGCAGCCCACCCAGGGCGGGAGAGTACGAGCAGTACTTC; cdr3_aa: CASSPPRAGEYEQYF
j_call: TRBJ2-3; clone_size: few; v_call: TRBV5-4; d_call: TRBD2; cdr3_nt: TGTGCCAGCAGAAGGGACTATGGCACAGATACGCAGTATTTT; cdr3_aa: CASRRDYGTDTQYF
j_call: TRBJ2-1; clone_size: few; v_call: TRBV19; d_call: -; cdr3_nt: TGTGCCAGTAGTATCCCAGGGGTATTATTTGATGAGCAGTTCTTC; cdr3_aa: CASSIPGVLFDEQFF
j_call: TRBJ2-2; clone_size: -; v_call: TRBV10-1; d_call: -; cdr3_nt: TGCGCCAGCAGTTTGAAAAGGGGCACCGGGGAGCTGTTTTTT; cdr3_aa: CASSLKRGTGELFF
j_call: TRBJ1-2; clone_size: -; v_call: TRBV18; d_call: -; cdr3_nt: TGTGCCAGCTCACCGACAGAAAGCTATGGCTACACCTTC; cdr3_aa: CASSPTESYGYTF
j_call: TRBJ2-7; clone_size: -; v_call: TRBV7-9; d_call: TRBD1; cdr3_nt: TGTGCCAGCAGCCGGACGACAGGGCCAACATCTGAGCAGTACTTC; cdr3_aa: CASSRTTGPTSEQYF
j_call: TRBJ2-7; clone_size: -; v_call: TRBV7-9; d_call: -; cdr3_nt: TGTGCCAGCAACCTCTTGACCTCCTACGAGCAGTACTTC; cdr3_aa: CASNLLTSYEQYF
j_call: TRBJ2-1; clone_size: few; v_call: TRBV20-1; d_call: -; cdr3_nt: TGCAGTGCAACGGGAGAGGCACACGATGAGCAGTTCTTC; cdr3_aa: CSATGEAHDEQFF
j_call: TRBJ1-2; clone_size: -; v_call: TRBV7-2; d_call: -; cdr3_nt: TGTGCCAGCAGCGGAACAGGAACCGCTAACTATGGCTACACCTTC; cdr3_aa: CASSGTGTANYGYTF
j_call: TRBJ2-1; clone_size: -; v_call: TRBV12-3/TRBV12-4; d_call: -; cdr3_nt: TGTGCCAGCAGCCTACAGGGACCGAGCTCCTACAATGAGCAGTTCTTC; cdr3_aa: CASSLQGPSSYNEQFF
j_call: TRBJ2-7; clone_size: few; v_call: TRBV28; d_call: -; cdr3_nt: TGTGCCAGCAGTCCCCGAGGCAGGGCCACGTACTTC; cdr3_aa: CASSPRGRATYF
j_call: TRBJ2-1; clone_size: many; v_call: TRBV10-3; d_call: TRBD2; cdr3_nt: TGTGCCACTACGGGAAGGGACTACGCGAATGAGCAGTTCTTC; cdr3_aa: CATTGRDYANEQFF
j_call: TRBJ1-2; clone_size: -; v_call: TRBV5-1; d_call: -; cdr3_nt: TGCGCCAGCAGCTTGGGTGACGACCATGGCTACACCTTC; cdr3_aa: CASSLGDDHGYTF
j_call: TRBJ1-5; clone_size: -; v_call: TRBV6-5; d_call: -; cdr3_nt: TGTGCCAGCAGGGACGGGGGAAACGGGCCCCAGCATTTT; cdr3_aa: CASRDGGNGPQHF
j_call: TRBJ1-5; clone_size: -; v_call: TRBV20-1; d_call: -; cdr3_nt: TGCAGTGCTTCGAAGGGTGTGTGGGGGGGAAATCAGCCCCAGCATTTT; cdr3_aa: CSASKGVWGGNQPQHF
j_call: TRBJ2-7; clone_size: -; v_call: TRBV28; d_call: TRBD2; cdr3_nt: TGTGCCAGCAGGCCTACTAGCGGGAGCTCCTACGAGCAGTACTTC; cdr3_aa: CASRPTSGSSYEQYF
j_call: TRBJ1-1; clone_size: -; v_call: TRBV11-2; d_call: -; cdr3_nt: TGTGCCAGCAGCTTATCTGAGGCAGGGAGAGCTTTCTTT; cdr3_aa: CASSLSEAGRAFF
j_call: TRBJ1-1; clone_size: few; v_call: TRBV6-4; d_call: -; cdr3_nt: TGTGCCAGCAGTTCCAGTATGAACACTGAAGCTTTCTTT; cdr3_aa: CASSSSMNTEAFF
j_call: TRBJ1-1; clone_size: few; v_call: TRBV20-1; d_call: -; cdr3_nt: TGCAGTGCTAGAGAGGGGACGGGAAACACTGAAGCTTTCTTT; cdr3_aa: CSAREGTGNTEAFF
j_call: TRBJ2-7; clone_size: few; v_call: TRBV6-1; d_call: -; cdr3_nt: TGTGCCAGCAGCGGATACTACGAGCAGTACTTC; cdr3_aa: CASSGYYEQYF
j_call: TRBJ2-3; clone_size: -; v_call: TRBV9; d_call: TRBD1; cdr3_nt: TGTGCCAGCAGTTCCAGGGGACAGAGCACAGATACGCAGTATTTT; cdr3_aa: CASSSRGQSTDTQYF
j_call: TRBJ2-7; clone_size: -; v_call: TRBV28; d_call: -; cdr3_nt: TGTGCCAGCAAAGGGCCCTTCGAGCAGTACTTC; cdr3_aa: CASKGPFEQYF
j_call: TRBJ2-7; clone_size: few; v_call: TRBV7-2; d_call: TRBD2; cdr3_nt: TGTGCCAGCAGCTTAGATGAACGCTCGGGAGGGCTGGGTTCCTACGAGCAGTACTTC; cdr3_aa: CASSLDERSGGLGSYEQYF
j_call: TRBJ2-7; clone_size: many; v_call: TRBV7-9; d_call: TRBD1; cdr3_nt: TGTGCCAGCAGCTTATCCGGGACAGGGACCCACGAGCAGTACTTC; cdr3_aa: CASSLSGTGTHEQYF
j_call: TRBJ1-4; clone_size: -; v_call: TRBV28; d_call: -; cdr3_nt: TGTGCCAGCAGTTCAACACAGGGTACAACTAATGAAAAACTGTTTTTT; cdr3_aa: CASSSTQGTTNEKLFF
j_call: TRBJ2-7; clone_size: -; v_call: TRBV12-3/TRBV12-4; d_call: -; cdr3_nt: TGTGCCAGCACCTCAACAGGGAGGGCGCCCTACGAGCAGTACTTC; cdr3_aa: CASTSTGRAPYEQYF
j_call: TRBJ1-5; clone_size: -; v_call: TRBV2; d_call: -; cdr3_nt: TGTGCCAGCAGACTACAGGAGAGTAGCAATCAGCCCCAGCATTTT; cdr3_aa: CASRLQESSNQPQHF
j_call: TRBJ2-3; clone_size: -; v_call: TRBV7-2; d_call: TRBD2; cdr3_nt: TGTGCCCGCGGGGGAGTAAGCACAGATACGCAGTATTTT; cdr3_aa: CARGGVSTDTQYF
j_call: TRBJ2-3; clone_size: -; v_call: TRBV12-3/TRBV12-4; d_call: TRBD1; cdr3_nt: TGTGCCAGCAGTGGGGGACAGTTCACAGATACGCAGTATTTT; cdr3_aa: CASSGGQFTDTQYF
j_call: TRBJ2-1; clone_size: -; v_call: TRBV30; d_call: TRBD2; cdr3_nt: TGTGCCTGGAGCGGACTAGCGGGAGGTCGGTACAATGAGCAGTTCTTC; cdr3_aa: CAWSGLAGGRYNEQFF
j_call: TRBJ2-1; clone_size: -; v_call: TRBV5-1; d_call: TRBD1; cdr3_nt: TGCGCCAGCAGCTCGGACAGGAGCTCCTACAATGAGCAGTTCTTC; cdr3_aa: CASSSDRSSYNEQFF
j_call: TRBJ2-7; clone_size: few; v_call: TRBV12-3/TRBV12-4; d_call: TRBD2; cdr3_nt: TGTGCCAGCAGGCTGGGACTAGCGGTCTCCTACGAGCAGTACTTC; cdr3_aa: CASRLGLAVSYEQYF
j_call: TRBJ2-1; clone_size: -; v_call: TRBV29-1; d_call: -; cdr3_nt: TGCAGCGTTGAAGTCGCGCCTCCGAGGCAGTTCTTC; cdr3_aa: CSVEVAPPRQFF
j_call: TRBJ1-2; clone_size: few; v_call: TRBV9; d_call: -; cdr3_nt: TGTGCCAGCAGCGTAGAAGACAGGTCCGTCTATGGCTACACCTTC; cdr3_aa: CASSVEDRSVYGYTF
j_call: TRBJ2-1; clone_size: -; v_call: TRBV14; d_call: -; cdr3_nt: TGTGCCAGCAGCCAACGACAGTTCGGGCAGGGGACGGTAAACAATGAGCAGTTCTTC; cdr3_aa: CASSQRQFGQGTVNNEQFF